The T cell receptor beta chain described here comes from a study of T cells after yellow fever vaccination (dated by TCRdb to the late 2010s). A note on the overall study: Libraries from fractions with low cell numbers were prepared with the SMART-Seq v4 Ultra Low Input RNA kit. To follow T-cell clones before and after primary and booster YFV17D yellow fever vaccination, bulk TCR alpha and beta repertoires were sequenced over time. Two healthy male donors, one aged 18 to 30 and one aged 30 to 40 years, were included in the cohort. Blood was drawn at multiple timepoints before and after primary and secondary immunization, with bulk PBMC replicates and cell subsets isolated.

Study-level results and caveats: Most clones expanded after primary vaccination (approximately 96% of CD4 and roughly 90% of CD8) were re-detected after the booster, suggesting that broad memory maintenance occurred. Because only a couple of donors were included in the study, the extent to which the findings can be generalized is limited. A small share of clonotypes occurred in both CD4 and CD8 compartments, likely arising from convergent recombination. Computational filtering was required because FACS-sorted repertoires could contain abundant contaminating clonotypes from the bulk population. The secondary T-cell response was weaker than the primary response but faster, peaking on day 5 instead of day 15.

With respect to this clonotype: Its antigen is not yet known. No base-level quality is on record; no much larger clone is a single base apart.

TCR cDNA was made using 5'RACE template switching, a step that added a universal primer site and unique molecular identifiers. Priming for cDNA synthesis came from both the TCR alpha and TCR beta constant segments. Libraries were amplified in two PCR steps, with sample barcodes and sequencing adapters added in the second step. Sequencing of libraries was done on Illumina HiSeq 2500 (2x100 bp) or NovaSeq (2x150 bp). Under the source paper's analysis protocol: MIGEC was used to demultiplex reads and collapse the reads into UMI consensus sequences, and MiXCR was used for V(D)J alignment. Vaccine-responding clonotypes were defined with edgeR using replicate PBMC samples, requiring FDR below 0.01 and a log2 fold change above 5 up to day 15. CD4 or CD8 identity was assigned to each bulk clonotype according to whether the clonotype was present at higher abundance in the sequenced CD4 repertoire or the sequenced CD8 repertoire. The public sequencing data were trimmed at Q25 with fastp and processed into clonotypes with MiXCR by TCRdb, which kept only in-frame beta chains. When rows share a CDR3 protein, they turn into one entry using the most common DNA and genes. TCRdb's processing, not the authors' own work, is the source of the V and J calls. The sample table lists 500,000 to 650,000 distinct CDR3 sequences, about a sixth of them with a count of one. The ten largest clones represent approximately 15% of the sample.

The CDR1 and CDR2 encoded by the germline V gene are MNHNS and SASEGT. V and J are trimmed by 6 bases and 10 bases, and the gene matches miss 6 bases of the junction. The CDR3 has 13 amino acids, counting the end cysteine and phenylalanine. The entry retains the CDR3 DNA only, 39 bases that are in frame from base 1. The treatment or condition label, as the study defines it: live attenuated yellow fever vaccine strain. Two biological replicates of bulk PBMCs were collected at each blood-draw timepoint. A standard Ficoll-Paque protocol was used to isolate PBMCs from peripheral blood. TriZol was used to extract RNA from bulk PBMCs, CD4 and CD8 fractions, and dextramer-positive and dextramer-negative fractions.

The material sequenced was PBMCs, taken 4 to 6 days after the first yellow fever vaccination. This TCR was sampled from a young man who received the YFV17D yellow fever vaccine. The sequence is built from TRBV6-1 and TRBJ1-6, with 7 central nucleotides matching TRBD1. Read as DNA, the sequence is TGTGCCAGCAGCACGACAGGGAGGTCACCCCTCCACTTT. Translated, this gives CASSTTGRSPLHF.